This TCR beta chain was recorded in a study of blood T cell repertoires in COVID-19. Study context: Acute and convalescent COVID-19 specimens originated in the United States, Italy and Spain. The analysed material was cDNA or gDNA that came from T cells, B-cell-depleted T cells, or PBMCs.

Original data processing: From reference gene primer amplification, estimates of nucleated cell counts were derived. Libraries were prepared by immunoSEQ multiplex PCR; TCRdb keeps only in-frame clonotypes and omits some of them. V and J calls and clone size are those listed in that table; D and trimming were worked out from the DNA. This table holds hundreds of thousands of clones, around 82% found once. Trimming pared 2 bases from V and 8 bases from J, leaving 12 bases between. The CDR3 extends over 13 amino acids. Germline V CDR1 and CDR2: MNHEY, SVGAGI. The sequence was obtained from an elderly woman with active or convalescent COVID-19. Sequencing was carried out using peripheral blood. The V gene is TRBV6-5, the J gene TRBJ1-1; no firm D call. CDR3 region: CASSYDGVREAFF. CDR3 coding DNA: TGTGCCAGCAGTTACGACGGTGTGCGGGAAGCTTTCTTT.